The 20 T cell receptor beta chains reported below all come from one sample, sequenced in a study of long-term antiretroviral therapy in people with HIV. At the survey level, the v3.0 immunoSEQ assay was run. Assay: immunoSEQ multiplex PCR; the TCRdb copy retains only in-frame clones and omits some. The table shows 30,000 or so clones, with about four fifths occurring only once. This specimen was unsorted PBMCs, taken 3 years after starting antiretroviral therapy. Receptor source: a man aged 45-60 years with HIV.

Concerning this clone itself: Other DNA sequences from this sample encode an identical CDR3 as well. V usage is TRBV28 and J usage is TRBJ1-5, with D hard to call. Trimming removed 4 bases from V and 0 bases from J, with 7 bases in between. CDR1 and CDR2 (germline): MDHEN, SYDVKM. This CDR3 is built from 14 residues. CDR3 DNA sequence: TGTGCCAGCAGTTCCAGTTATAGCAATCAGCCCCAGCATTTT. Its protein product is CASSSSYSNQPQHF.

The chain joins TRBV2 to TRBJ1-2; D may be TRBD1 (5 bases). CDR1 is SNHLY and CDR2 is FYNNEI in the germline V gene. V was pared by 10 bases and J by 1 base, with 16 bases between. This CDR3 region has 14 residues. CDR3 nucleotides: TGTGCCACCCAGAGGGGCGACGGTAACTATGGCTACACCTTC. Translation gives CATQRGDGNYGYTF.

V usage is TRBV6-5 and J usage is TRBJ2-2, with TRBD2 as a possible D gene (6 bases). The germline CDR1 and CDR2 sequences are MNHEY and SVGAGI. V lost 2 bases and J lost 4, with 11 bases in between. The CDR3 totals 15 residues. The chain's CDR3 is CASSYNGGSTGELFF. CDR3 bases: TGTGCCAGCAGTTACAACGGGGGTTCCACCGGGGAGCTGTTTTTT.

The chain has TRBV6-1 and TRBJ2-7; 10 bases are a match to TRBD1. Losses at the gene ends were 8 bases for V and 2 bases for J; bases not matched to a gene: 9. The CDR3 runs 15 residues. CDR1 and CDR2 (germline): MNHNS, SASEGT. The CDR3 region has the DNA TGTGCCAGCGCCTGGGGGGGACAGGGGACCTACGAGCAGTACTTC. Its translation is CASAWGGQGTYEQYF.

The CDR3 DNA follows: TGTGCCAGCTGTGACAGGGAAGGAGATACGCAGTATTTT. This translates into CASCDREGDTQYF. The chain combines TRBV19 with TRBJ2-3, with 7 bases that match TRBD1. Unmatched junction bases numbered 8, after V lost 9 bases and J lost 5 bases. Germline V gives CDR1 LNHDA, CDR2 SQIVND (reference sequence). The CDR3 spans 13 residues.

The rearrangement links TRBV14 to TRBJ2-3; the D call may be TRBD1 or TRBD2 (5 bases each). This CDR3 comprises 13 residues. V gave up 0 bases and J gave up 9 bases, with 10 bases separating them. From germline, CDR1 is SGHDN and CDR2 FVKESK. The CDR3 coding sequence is TGTGCCAGCAGCCAAGATTGGGGACGCACGCAGTATTTT. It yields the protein CASSQDWGRTQYF.

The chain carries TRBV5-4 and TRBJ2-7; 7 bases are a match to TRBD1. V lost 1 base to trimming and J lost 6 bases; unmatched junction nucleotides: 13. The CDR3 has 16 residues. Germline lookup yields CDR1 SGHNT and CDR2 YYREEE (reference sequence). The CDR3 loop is CASSLFRRQGAGEQYF. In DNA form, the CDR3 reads TGTGCCAGCAGCTTGTTTCGGCGACAGGGTGCCGGCGAGCAGTACTTC.

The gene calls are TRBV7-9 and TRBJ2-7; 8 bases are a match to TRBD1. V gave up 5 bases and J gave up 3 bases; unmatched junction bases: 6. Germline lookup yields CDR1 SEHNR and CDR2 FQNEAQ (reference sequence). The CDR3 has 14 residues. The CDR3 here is CASSLTGVIYEQYF. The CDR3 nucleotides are TGTGCCAGCAGCCTGACAGGGGTCATCTACGAGCAGTACTTC. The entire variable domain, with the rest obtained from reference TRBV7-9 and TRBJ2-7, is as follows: DTGVSQNPRHKITKRGQNVTFRCDPISEHNRLYWYRQTLGQGPEFLTYFQNEAQLEKSRLLSDRFSAERPKGSFSTLEIQRTEQGDSAMYLCASSLTGVIYEQYFGPGTRLTVT.

CDR3 bases: TGTGCCAGCAGCTTAGCTTCGGGTCCAGGGGGTATGAACACTGAAGCTTTCTTT. Translation gives CASSLASGPGGMNTEAFF. The chain links TRBV11-2 to TRBJ1-1, with TRBD1 matching 7 bases. Looked up from germline, CDR1 is SGHAT and CDR2 is FQNNGV. The CDR3 has 18 amino acids. J gave up 0 bases and V 1 base, and 11 bases lay outside the gene matches.

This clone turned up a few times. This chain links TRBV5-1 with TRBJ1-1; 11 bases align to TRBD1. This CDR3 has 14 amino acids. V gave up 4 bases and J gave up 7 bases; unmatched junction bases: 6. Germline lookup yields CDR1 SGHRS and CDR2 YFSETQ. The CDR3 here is CASSETGTGGEAFF. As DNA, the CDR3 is TGCGCCAGCAGCGAAACCGGGACAGGGGGTGAAGCTTTCTTT.

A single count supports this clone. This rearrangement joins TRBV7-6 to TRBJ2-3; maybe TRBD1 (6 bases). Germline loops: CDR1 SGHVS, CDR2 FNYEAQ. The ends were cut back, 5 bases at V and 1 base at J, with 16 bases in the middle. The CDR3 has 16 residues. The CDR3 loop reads CASSGNRAKRTDTQYF. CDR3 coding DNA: TGTGCCAGCAGCGGAAACAGGGCCAAACGCACAGATACGCAGTATTTT.

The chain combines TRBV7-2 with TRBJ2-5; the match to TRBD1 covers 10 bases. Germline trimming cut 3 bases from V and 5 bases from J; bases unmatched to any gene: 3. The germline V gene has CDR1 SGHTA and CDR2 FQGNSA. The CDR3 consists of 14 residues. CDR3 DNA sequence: TGTGCCAGCAGCTTGACAGGGGGCGGGGAGACCCAGTACTTC. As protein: CASSLTGGGETQYF.

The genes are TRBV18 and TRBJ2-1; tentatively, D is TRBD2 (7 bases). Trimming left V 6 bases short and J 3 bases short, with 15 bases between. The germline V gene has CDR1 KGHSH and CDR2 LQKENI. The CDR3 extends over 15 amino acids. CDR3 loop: CASSKGGADYNEQFF. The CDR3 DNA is TGTGCCAGCTCCAAGGGGGGGGCTGACTACAATGAGCAGTTCTTC.

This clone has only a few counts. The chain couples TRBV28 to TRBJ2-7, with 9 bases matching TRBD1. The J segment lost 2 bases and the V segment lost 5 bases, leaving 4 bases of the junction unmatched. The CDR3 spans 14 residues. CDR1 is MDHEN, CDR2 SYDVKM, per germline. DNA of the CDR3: TGTGCCAGCAGTACAGGGGGCCCTCCCTACGAGCAGTACTTC. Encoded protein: CASSTGGPPYEQYF.

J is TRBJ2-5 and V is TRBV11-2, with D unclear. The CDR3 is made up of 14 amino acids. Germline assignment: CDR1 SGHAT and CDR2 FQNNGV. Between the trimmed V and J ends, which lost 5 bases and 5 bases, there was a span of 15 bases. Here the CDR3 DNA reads TGTGCCAGCAGCGACCGGGCCCTAGGGGAGACCCAGTACTTC. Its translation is CASSDRALGETQYF.

DNA of the CDR3: TGTGCCAGCAGCCATTGGGCTAGTGTGGAGACCCAGTACTTC. Its protein is CASSHWASVETQYF. This chain links TRBV11-2 with TRBJ2-5; D unclear. Germline CDR1 SGHAT, CDR2 FQNNGV. The ends were cut back, 5 bases at V and 5 bases at J, with 15 bases in the middle. The CDR3 is made up of 14 amino acids.

The DNA for the CDR3 is TGTGCCAGCAGGGACGGGACAGGTCATCGAAAGGAGACCCAGTACTTC. Its translation is CASRDGTGHRKETQYF. The rearrangement links TRBV2 to TRBJ2-5, with 8 bases that match TRBD1. V gave up 6 bases and J gave up 5 bases; unmatched junction bases: 14. This CDR3 is 16 amino acids long. Germline-derived CDR1 and CDR2 are SNHLY and FYNNEI.

CDR3 protein: CASSTQRNQPQHF. The CDR3 DNA sequence: TGTGCCAGCAGCACACAGAGGAATCAGCCCCAGCATTTT. The chain uses TRBV11-1 and TRBJ1-5; D not certain. The V gene's germline CDR1 is SGHAT and CDR2 FQDESV (reference sequence). Trimming stripped 5 bases from V and 4 bases from J, with 9 bases between. The CDR3 has 13 residues.

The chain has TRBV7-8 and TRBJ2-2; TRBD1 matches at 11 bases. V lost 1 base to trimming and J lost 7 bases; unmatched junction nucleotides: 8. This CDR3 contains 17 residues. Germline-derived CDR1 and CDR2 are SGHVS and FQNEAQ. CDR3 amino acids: CASSLGTGGKSGGELFF. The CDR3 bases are TGTGCCAGCAGCTTAGGGACAGGGGGCAAGAGCGGCGGGGAGCTGTTTTTT.

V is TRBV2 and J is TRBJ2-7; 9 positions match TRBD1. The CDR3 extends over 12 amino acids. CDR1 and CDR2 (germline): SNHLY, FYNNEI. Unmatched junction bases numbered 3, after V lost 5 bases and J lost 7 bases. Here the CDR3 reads CASSRTGVEQYF. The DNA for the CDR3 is TGTGCCAGCAGTCGGACAGGGGTGGAGCAGTACTTC.